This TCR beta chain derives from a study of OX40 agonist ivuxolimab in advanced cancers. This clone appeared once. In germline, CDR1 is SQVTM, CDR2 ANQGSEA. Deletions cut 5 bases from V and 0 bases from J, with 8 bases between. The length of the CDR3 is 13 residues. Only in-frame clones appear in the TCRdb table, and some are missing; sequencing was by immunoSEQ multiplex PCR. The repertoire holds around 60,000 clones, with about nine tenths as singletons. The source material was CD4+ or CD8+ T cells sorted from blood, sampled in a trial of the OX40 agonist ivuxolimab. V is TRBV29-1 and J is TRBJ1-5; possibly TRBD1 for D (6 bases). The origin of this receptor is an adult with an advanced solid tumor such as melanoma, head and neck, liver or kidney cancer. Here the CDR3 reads CSVLGGSNQPQHF. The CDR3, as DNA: TGCAGCGTTCTAGGGGGTAGCAATCAGCCCCAGCATTTT. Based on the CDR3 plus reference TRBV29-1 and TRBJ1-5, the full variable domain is SAVISQKPSRDICQRGTSLTIQCQVDSQVTMMFWYRQQPGQSLTLIATANQGSEATYESGFVIDKFPISRPNLTFSTLTVSNMSPEDSSIYLCSVLGGSNQPQHFGDGTRLSIL.